This T cell receptor (beta chain) stems from a study of monozygotic twins with inflammatory bowel disease (dated by TCRdb to the late 2010s). In the study overall: In total, 30 or so monozygotic twin pairs made up the full study: 19 Danish pairs, all IBD-discordant, plus nine German pairs, of which four were IBD-concordant and five were IBD-discordant. Within discordant pairs, disease-associated traits were sought mainly by comparing IBD patients with their genetically identical healthy co-twins. Each individual had, on average, about 151 000 unique TCRalpha sequences and 181 000 unique TCRbeta sequences available for analysis.

An approximately 2.3 ml peripheral blood sample was drawn into PAXgene tubes per donor and stored at -80°C. Total RNA was isolated from whole blood with the PAXgene blood miRNA kit on an automated QIAcube, without T cell sorting. Deep TCRalpha and TCRbeta repertoire profiling with unique molecular barcoding was performed on peripheral blood of monozygotic twin pairs concordant or discordant for inflammatory bowel disease. For every twin pair, smoking habits were documented, and each individual was categorised as a current, former or never smoker. A note on this clonotype: The target of this receptor is not known.

The CDR3, cysteine through phenylalanine, is 14 amino acids long. A DNA sequence was not provided. From the germline V gene, CDR1 is ENHRY and CDR2 is SYGVKD. Libraries were made using 5' RACE. For each TCR library, around 3,800 ng of total RNA was used. For each sample, cDNA synthesis with SMARTScribe reverse transcriptase was split into eight separate reactions. Unique molecular identifiers containing a 6-nucleotide sample barcode were introduced through template switching during cDNA synthesis. TCRalpha and TCRbeta cDNA was amplified by two nested PCRs of around 16 and 10 cycles, with bead purification after each PCR. Before amplification, cDNA was treated with uracil DNA-glycosylase and purified using the QIAquick PCR purification kit. In the second PCR, Illumina TruSeq-compatible adapters and sample-specific barcodes were added. TapeStation and Qubit were used to check library quality and concentration, and around 5.3 ng of each library was pooled. Sequencing of pooled libraries was carried out on an Illumina HiSeq2500 single-index Rapid Run using 2 x 100 bp reads and custom sequencing primers. The source study handled its data this way. MiGEC version 1.2.6 was used for UMI-based consensus assembly, which corrected PCR and sequencing errors. MiXCR version 2.1.1 was used to carry out V(D)J alignment, clonotype assembly and CDR3 extraction. To normalise gene usage, clonotype sharing and MAIT/NKT TCR abundance, the top 1000, 10 000 and 20 000 clonotypes in each sample were analysed. Diversity was computed as the inverse Simpson index with the vegan R package after downsampling to 27 000 UMIs. Paired Mann-Whitney U tests on discordant twin pairs were used, with Benjamini-Hochberg multiple-testing correction. The reads, reprocessed by TCRdb, yield one row per CDR3 protein sequence and no DNA. The V and J calls reflect TCRdb's pipeline rather than the authors' work. The sample table on file contains 150,000 or so distinct CDR3 sequences. The ten biggest clones cover less than 8% of the sample.

Broader findings and caveats from the paper: No single strong signal or clonotype linked to IBD turned up in the results, so the idea that one exists was not supported. Measured by the inverse Simpson index, TCRbeta repertoire diversity was lower in IBD patients than in their healthy co-twins. Concordant and discordant twins showed no difference in repertoire similarity, possibly because of limited statistical power. The analysis was unable to tell apart different T cell subtypes. Because patients received different immunosuppressive treatments, the repertoires may have picked up extra background noise and variability between individuals. IBD patients shared fewer clonotypes with other individuals than healthy twins did, most markedly in patients showing signs of disease activity.

The rearrangement joined TRBV10-3 to TRBJ2-7; the TCRdb call, TRBD1, lacks DNA for checking. Sequenced: blood. This TCR was recovered from a human donor with ulcerative colitis or Crohn's disease, or a healthy co-twin of an affected twin (not recorded which). The CDR3 loop reads CATRQEFSSYEQYF.